This TCR beta chain is drawn from a study of blood T cells in healthy people across ages. Alongside a J-beta primer mix, a sample-barcoded 5' primer served in a second PCR lasting about 7 to 11 cycles. MiXCR was run by TCRdb on the 5' RACE reads, yielding one entry per CDR3 protein. The sample shows about a million distinct CDR3 sequences, more than 30% of them seen only once. The clonotype was recovered from a man younger than 30 in good health. Sequencing was carried out using blood.

CDR3 bases: TGTGCCAGCAGCGCGAGGGACAGCTACAATGAGCAGTACTTC. It translates to CASSARDSYNEQYF. V is TRBV9 and J is TRBJ2-7; TRBD1 matches 7 bases. J lost 7 bases, V lost 3 bases, and 10 bases had no gene match. The CDR3 covers 14 residues. The germline CDR1 and CDR2 sequences are SGDLS and YYNGEE.